This T cell receptor (beta chain) was captured in a study of blood T cell repertoires in COVID-19. Study details: Specimens from acute and convalescent COVID-19 originated in the United States, Italy and Spain. T cells, B-cell-depleted T cells, or PBMCs supplied cDNA or gDNA.

How the authors handled the data: Estimation of nucleated cell counts was performed using reference gene primer amplification. Profiled with immunoSEQ multiplex PCR; TCRdb holds only in-frame clones, not every one. V, J and clone size derive from that table, while D and trimming were established from the DNA sequence. Of approximately 170,000 clones in the sample, roughly nine tenths were seen once. Looked up from germline, CDR1 is KGHSH and CDR2 is LQKENI. The CDR3 runs 17 residues. J was trimmed by 0 bases and V by 3 bases; bases with no gene match: 6. Sequencing was done on a sample of peripheral blood. The chain uses TRBV18 and TRBJ2-2; TRBD1 matches at 8 bases. The receptor's source is a woman in her sixties or seventies with acute or convalescent COVID-19. CDR3 in amino acids: CASSPSTGAANTGELFF. DNA of the CDR3: TGTGCCAGCTCACCGTCGACAGGGGCCGCGAACACCGGGGAGCTGTTTTTT.